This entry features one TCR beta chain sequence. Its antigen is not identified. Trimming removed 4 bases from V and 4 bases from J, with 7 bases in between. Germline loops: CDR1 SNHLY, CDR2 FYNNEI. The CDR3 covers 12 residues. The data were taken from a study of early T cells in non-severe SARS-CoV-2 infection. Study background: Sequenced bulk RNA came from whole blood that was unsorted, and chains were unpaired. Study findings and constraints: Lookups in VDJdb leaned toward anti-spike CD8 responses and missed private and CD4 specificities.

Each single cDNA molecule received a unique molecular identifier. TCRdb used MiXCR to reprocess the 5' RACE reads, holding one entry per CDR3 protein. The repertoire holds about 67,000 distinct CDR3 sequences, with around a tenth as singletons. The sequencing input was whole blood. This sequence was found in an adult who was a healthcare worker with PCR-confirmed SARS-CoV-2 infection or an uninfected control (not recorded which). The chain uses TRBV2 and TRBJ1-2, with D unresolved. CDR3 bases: TGTGCCAGCAGTGCCGACACCTATGGCTACACCTTC. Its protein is CASSADTYGYTF.